This record covers a single T cell receptor (beta chain). What it recognizes is unknown. This entry comes from a study of CXCR3-negative and CXCR3-positive naive CD8 T cells. Study information: Each library held about 1.5 +/- 0.3 million TRB reads, roughly 150 million in total. General study points: Naive cells positive for CXCR3 carried more hydrophobic TRB CDR3s than CXCR3-negative ones.

Preparation of TRB cDNA libraries relied on 5' RACE carrying UMI labels. TCRdb re-analyzed the 5' RACE reads; it lists each CDR3 protein once, without DNA. This repertoire includes 85,000 to 130,000 distinct CDR3 sequences. The germline V gene encodes CDR1 SGHVS and CDR2 FQNEAQ. The CDR3 is made up of 15 amino acids. The CD45RO-CCR7+CD27+CD95- phenotype denoted naive CD8+ T cells. This sequence was found in a human donor in good health. Some clones in this sample may be carry-over from other donors' samples. The sample consisted of naive CXCR3+ CD8+ T cells from blood. Specified subset: CD45RO-CCR7+CD27+CD95- naive CD8+ T cells expressing CXCR3 (TNR3+). V gene TRBV7-8 combines with J gene TRBJ2-3; TCRdb's assignment of TRBD1 cannot be checked, as there is no DNA. CDR3 amino acids: CASSPTGGAADTQYF.